The subject of this entry is one T cell receptor beta chain. Its antigen is not yet known. The library was generated by bulk RNA-seq. The TruSeq Stranded RNA sample prep kit was used to generate libraries of poly-A-enriched mRNA from an input of 0.85 to 1 ug total RNA. Every sample was sequenced in triplicate, with paired-end sequencing run on a HiSeq 2500. Each mate in the RNA-seq data had a read length of 125 nucleotides. The original pipeline was this. Reads were trimmed and aligned to hg38 using STAR v2.7, and quality control was done with FASTQC, RSeQC and multiqc. Salmon 0.14.1 was used to quantify gene expression levels as transcripts per million (TPM). Principal component analysis suggested that transcriptomic profiles were not driven by trial, library batch, sequencing batch, treatment regimen or sex. After TCRdb reprocessed the reads, each CDR3 protein sequence was kept as one row, without DNA. The authors' filters were not applied to this entry. This sample gives 350 to 400 distinct CDR3 sequences in total; roughly 95% of them show up just once. 7.5% to 9.5% of the sample rests with the top ten.

The data were obtained in a study of alternative splicing in chronic myeloid leukemia remission (dated by TCRdb to the early 2020s). In terms of the full investigation: RNA sequencing was used to profile peripheral blood from chronic-phase CML patients at diagnosis and at remission, and the results were compared with those from healthy donors. The median age was approximately 50 years at diagnosis, approximately 61 at remission and roughly 37 for the healthy controls. In terms of female/male counts, the diagnosis samples were 11/5, the remission samples were 8/3 and the controls were 2/4. Trizol was used to extract total RNA from peripheral blood mononuclear cells of diagnosis, remission and control samples. Overall results and qualifications from the work: At remission, blood cell composition had been reconfigured so that it resembled normal controls enriched in lymphoid cells. Blood cell composition differed strongly depending on the timepoint, moving from an enrichment of myeloid progenitors at diagnosis to an enrichment of mature lymphoid cells at remission.

Peripheral blood from 5 or 6 healthy donors served as normal controls. From the cysteine through the phenylalanine, the CDR3 covers 14 amino acids. No DNA accompanies this entry. CDR1 and CDR2, looked up from the germline V gene, are SNHLY and FYNNEI. This TCR came from a person aged 30 to 50 in good health. The sequence is built from TRBV2 and TRBJ2-7; TCRdb picks TRBD2, but there is no DNA to check that call. Sequenced input: PBMCs. This receptor has the CDR3 CASRREARRYEQYF.